What follows are 8 T cell receptor beta chains derived from one specimen sequenced in a study of regulatory T cells in long-lasting Graves disease. Arm-PCR with iRepertoire HTBI primers amplified the CDR3 regions for these TCR beta libraries. From the multiplex PCR reads, TCRdb called clonotypes with MiXCR, one entry per CDR3 protein. Of 520,000 or so distinct CDR3 sequences in the sample, 12% were seen once. Regarding time point: newly diagnosed GD, antithyroid drugs for less than 3 months. After RNA was extracted from PBMCs, the TCR library was made from it. This same sample was also taken into another study, of T cells in Graves' hyperthyroidism and ophthalmopathy.

The source material was peripheral blood mononuclear cells (PBMCs), sampled at new diagnosis, from a patient treated with antithyroid drugs. The receptors stem from a young woman with Graves disease.

V usage is TRBV19 and J usage is TRBJ2-2; D gene uncertain. With 3 bases removed from V and 0 bases from J, the gap between germline ends came to 5 bases. Per germline, CDR1 LNHDA and CDR2 SQIVND (reference sequence). This CDR3 has 14 residues. DNA for the CDR3: TGTGCCAGTAGTATTGAAGCGAACACCGGGGAGCTGTTTTTT. Amino acids: CASSIEANTGELFF.

Note on this clonotype: This may come from a read error, since a much larger clone is one base off. The missing conserved phenylalanine or tryptophan at the end of this CDR3 makes a read error likely. The gene calls are TRBV7-8 and TRBJ1-5, with 7 bases that match TRBD1. Germline V gene data show CDR1 as SGHVS and CDR2 as FQNEAQ. The CDR3 is made up of 17 amino acids. V lost 1 base, J lost 3 bases, and 9 bases stayed unmatched. The CDR3 is CASSLGYRGKVNQPQHS. The CDR3 DNA reads TGTGCCAGCAGCTTAGGGTACAGGGGAAAGGTCAATCAGCCCCAGCATTCT.

The chain carries TRBV6-2 or TRBV6-3 and TRBJ1-1; D possibly corresponds to TRBD1 (5 bases). V gave up 6 bases and J gave up 3 bases, with 17 bases separating them. The CDR3 covers 15 residues. The germline CDR1 and CDR2 sequences are MNHEY and SVGEGT. CDR3 DNA: TGTGCCAGCAGACCCCTAGGCAGGGCGGACACTGAAGCTTTCTTT. Residues: CASRPLGRADTEAFF.

The chain couples TRBV7-3 to TRBJ2-1, with D perhaps matching TRBD2 (5 bases). Trimming left V 5 bases short and J 8 bases short, with 22 bases between. The CDR3 length is 16 residues. Germline CDR1 and CDR2: SGHTA and FQGTGA. The DNA of the CDR3 is TGTGCCAGCAGCCCTTACGACGGGATCCCCGGCCATGAGCAGTTCTTC. Residues: CASSPYDGIPGHEQFF. Filled out from reference TRBV7-3 and TRBJ2-1, the complete variable domain reads GAGVSQTPSNKVTEKGKYVELRCDPISGHTALYWYRQSLGQGPEFLIYFQGTGAADDSGLPNDRFFAVRPEGSVSTLKIQRTERGDSAVYLCASSPYDGIPGHEQFFGPGTRLTVL.

The sample holds many counts of this clonotype. The gene calls are TRBV20-1 and TRBJ2-1; 7 bases align to TRBD2. The trim removed 1 base at V and 8 bases at J, leaving 11 bases unmatched. The CDR3 runs 15 residues. Germline loops: CDR1 DFQATT, CDR2 SNEGSKA (reference sequence). The CDR3 region is CSARGGKTSPHEQFF. CDR3 DNA: TGCAGTGCTAGAGGCGGTAAGACTAGCCCCCATGAGCAGTTCTTC.

This clonotype was recorded many times. The CDR3 nucleotides read TGTGCCAGCGCCGCCACTAGCGCTCCGACCGAGCAGTACTTC. Protein sequence: CASAATSAPTEQYF. The chain is built from TRBV19 and TRBJ2-7, with 7 bases lining up with TRBD2. The CDR3 covers 14 residues. Trimming removed 9 bases from V and 6 bases from J; junction bases left unmatched: 14. Germline loops: CDR1 LNHDA, CDR2 SQIVND (reference sequence).

In the case of this clonotype: At one end, the junction sequence differs from germline, possibly due to a read error. V usage is TRBV5-1 and J usage is TRBJ1-2, with a weak D call TRBD1 (5 bases). Per the germline V gene, CDR1 is SGHRS and CDR2 is YFSETQ. This CDR3 spans 15 amino acids. The CDR3 DNA sequence: TGTGCCAGCAGCTTGGAGGGACGGATGAACTATGGCTACACCTTC. Amino acid sequence: CASSLEGRMNYGYTF.

Only a few counts were recorded for this clonotype. The V call is TRBV5-8, the J call TRBJ2-3; 8 nucleotides align to TRBD1. Per the germline V gene, CDR1 is SGHTS and CDR2 is YDEGEE. CDR3 length: 13 amino acids. J gave up 4 bases and V 3 bases, and 1 base lay outside the gene matches. The CDR3 region has the DNA TGTGCCAGCAGCTCACAGGGGGCAGATACGCAGTATTTT. Translating it yields CASSSQGADTQYF.